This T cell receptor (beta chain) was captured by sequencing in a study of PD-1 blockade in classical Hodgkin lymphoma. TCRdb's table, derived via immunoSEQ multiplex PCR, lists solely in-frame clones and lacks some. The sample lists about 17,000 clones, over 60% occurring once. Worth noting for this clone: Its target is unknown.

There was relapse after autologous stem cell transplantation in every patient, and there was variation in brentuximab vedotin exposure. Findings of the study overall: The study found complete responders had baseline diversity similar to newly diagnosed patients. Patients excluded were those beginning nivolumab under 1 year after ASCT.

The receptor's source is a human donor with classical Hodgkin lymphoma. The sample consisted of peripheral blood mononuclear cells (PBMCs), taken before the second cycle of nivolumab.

CDR3 amino acids: CATSRDRLASYEQYF. The CDR3 nucleotides read TGTGCCACCAGCAGAGATCGCCTCGCCAGCTACGAGCAGTACTTC. The V and J genes are TRBV15 and TRBJ2-7; no reliable D call. The germline CDR1 and CDR2 sequences are LNHNV and YYDKDF (reference sequence). The CDR3 has 15 amino acids. Trimming took off 0 bases at V and 3 bases at J, with 12 bases between the two ends.